This T cell receptor beta chain was profiled in a study of blood T cell repertoires in COVID-19. Repertoires were generated with immunoSEQ multiplex PCR, while TCRdb's copy carries only in-frame clones and drops some. Found here are 45,000 to 50,000 clones, 75% to 85% of them singletons; the top ten hold roughly 8.2%. This clone was detected only once. This clonotype was obtained from a man aged 80 or over in a cohort sampled during active COVID-19. The material sequenced was peripheral blood.

The DNA for the CDR3 is TGTGCCAGCAGCTTAAGAGCCCTTTGGAAGGGGCAAGAGACCCAGTACTTC. Amino acids: CASSLRALWKGQETQYF. The V call is TRBV5-6, the J call TRBJ2-5; D possibly corresponds to TRBD1 (5 bases). Between the trimmed V and J ends, which lost 2 bases and 2 bases, there was a span of 19 bases. Germline V gene sequence: CDR1 SGHDT, CDR2 YYEEEE. There are 17 residues in the CDR3.